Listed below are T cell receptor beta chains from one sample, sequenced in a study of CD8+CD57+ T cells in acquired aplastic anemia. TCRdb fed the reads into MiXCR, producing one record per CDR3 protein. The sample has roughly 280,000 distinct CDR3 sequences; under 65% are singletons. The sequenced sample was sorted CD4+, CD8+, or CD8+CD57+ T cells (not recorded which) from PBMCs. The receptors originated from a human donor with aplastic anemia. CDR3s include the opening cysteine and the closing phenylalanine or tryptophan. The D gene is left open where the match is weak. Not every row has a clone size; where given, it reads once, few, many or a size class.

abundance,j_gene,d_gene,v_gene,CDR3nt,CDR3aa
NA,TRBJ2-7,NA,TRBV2,TGTGCCAGCAGTGCCGCGGACAGTAACTACGAGCAGTACTTC,CASSAADSNYEQYF
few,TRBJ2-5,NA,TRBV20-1,TGCAGTGCTAGAGAGGGCCGGGCGACCCAGTACTTC,CSAREGRATQYF
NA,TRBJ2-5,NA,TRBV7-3,TGTGCCAGCAGCTTTGGGCGGGGTCCCCAAGAGACCCAGTACTTC,CASSFGRGPQETQYF
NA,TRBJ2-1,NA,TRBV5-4,TGTGCCAGCAGCGCCCCCCTTGGCGAGCAGTTCTTC,CASSAPLGEQFF
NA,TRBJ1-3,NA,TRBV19,TGTGCCAGTAGTACATTCGGGGCGGGCACCATATATTTT,CASSTFGAGTIYF
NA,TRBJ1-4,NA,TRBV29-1,TGCAGCGTTGTCGGAACAGGGCGCGAAAAACTGTTTTTT,CSVVGTGREKLFF
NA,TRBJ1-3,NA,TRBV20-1,TGCAGTGTTAGCGGCGACATCCCCTCTGGAAACACCATATATTTT,CSVSGDIPSGNTIYF
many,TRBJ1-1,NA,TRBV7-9,TGTGCCAGCAGCTTAGATGTGTATTTCGCGTCCGAAGCTTTCTTT,CASSLDVYFASEAFF
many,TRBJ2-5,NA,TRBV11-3,TGTGCCAGCAGCTTAGCCGGGACAGAGACCCAGTACTTC,CASSLAGTETQYF
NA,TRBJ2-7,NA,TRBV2,TGTGCCAGCAGTTTCGAAAGGGAAAGCTACGAGCAGTACTTC,CASSFERESYEQYF
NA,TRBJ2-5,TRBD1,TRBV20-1,TGCAGTGTGGACAGGGGTGGGGAGACCCAGTACTTC,CSVDRGGETQYF
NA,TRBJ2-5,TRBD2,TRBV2,TGTGCCAGCCTTGGGGGGGTTGGGCAAGAGACCCAGTACTTC,CASLGGVGQETQYF
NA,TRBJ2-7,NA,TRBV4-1,TGCGCCAGCAGCCAACAGGACAACTACGAGCAGTACTTC,CASSQQDNYEQYF
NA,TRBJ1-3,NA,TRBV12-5,TGTGCTAGTGGTTTGGGAACCGGAAACACCATATATTTT,CASGLGTGNTIYF
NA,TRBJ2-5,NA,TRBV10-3,TGTGCCATCAGTGGGACAGAAGAGACCCAGTACTTC,CAISGTEETQYF
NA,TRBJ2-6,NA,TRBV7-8,TGTGCCAGCAGCTTAGCCCGTAGCTCTGGGGCCAACGTCCTGCCTTTC,CASSLARSSGANVLPF
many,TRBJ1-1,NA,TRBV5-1,TGCGCCAGCAGCTTGGATCCGGGGCAGGACACTGAAGCTTTCTTT,CASSLDPGQDTEAFF
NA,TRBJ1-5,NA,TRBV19,TGTGCCAGTACCCTATACCGACAGCCTAATCAGCCCCAGCATTTT,CASTLYRQPNQPQHF
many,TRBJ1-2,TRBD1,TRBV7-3,TGTGCCAGCAGCCTGGGACAGGGAGGCTATGGCTACACCTTC,CASSLGQGGYGYTF
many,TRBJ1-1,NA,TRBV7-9,TGTGCCAGCAGCTTAGGGAGGAACACTGAAGCTTTCTTT,CASSLGRNTEAFF
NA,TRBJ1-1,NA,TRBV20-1,TGCAGTGCTAGGCCGGTAGGGGACACTGAAGCTTTCTTT,CSARPVGDTEAFF
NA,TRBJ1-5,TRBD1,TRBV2,TGTGCCAGCAGCGGGACAGGGGGAAACAATCAGCCCCAGCATTTT,CASSGTGGNNQPQHF
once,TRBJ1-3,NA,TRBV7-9,TGTGCCAGCTCTACTACAGGCAACTCTGGAAACACCATATATTTT,CASSTTGNSGNTIYF
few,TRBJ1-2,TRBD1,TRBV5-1,TGCGCCAGCAGCGAACACGGACAGGGGAATAGCTACACCTTC,CASSEHGQGNSYTF
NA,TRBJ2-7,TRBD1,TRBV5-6,TGTGCCAGCAGCCCCACGGACAGGAGCTCCTACGAGCAGTACTTC,CASSPTDRSSYEQYF
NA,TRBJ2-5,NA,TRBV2,TGTGCCAGCAGTGCGACGGGGGGCCGTCCGGAGACCCAGTACTTC,CASSATGGRPETQYF
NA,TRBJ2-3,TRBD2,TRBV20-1,TGCAGTGCTAGTCCTACTAGCGGAACAGATACGCAGTATTTT,CSASPTSGTDTQYF
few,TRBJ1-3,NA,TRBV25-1,TGTGCCACCACCTCTATCTCTGGAAACACCATATATTTT,CATTSISGNTIYF
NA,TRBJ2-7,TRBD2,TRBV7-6,TGTGCCAGCAGGCCGTCGGGACTAGCGGACGAGCAGTACTTC,CASRPSGLADEQYF
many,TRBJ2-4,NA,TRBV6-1,TGTGCCAGCAGTGAAGCGCCAGGGTGGGGCATTCAGTACTTC,CASSEAPGWGIQYF
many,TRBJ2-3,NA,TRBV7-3,TGTGCCAGCAGCCCCTATACCCAGACAGGTTCTAGTCACACAGATACGCAGTATTTT,CASSPYTQTGSSHTDTQYF
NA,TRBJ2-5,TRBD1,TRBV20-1,TGCAGTGCTAGGGGGGGGGGGACAGGGACAGAGACCCAGTACTTC,CSARGGGTGTETQYF
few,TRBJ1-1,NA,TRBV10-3,TGTGCCATCAGTGTAGACACCTTGAACACTGAAGCTTTCTTT,CAISVDTLNTEAFF
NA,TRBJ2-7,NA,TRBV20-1,TGCAGTGCTTCCCGGACCGAACATGGGAGTTACGAGCAGTACTTC,CSASRTEHGSYEQYF
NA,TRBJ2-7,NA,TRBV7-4,TGTGCCAGCAGCTTAGCTGGGACCTTAATCCACGAGCAGTACTTC,CASSLAGTLIHEQYF
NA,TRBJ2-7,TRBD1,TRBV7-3,TGTGCCAGCAGCTTAACCCCAGGGGGCATCGACGAGCAGTACTTC,CASSLTPGGIDEQYF
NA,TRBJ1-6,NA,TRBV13,TGTGCCAGCAGCTTGGCAGGGCGGCCACCCCTCCACTTT,CASSLAGRPPLHF
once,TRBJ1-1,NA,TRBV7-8,TGTGCCAGCAACTTCAAGGGGAACACTGAAGCTTTCTTT,CASNFKGNTEAFF
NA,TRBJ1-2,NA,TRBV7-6,TGTGCCAGCAGTCATCCCATGCGGGGCGTCTATGGCTACACCTTC,CASSHPMRGVYGYTF
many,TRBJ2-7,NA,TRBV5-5,TGTGCCAGCAGCTTGGGACTTAGAGGGTACTACGAGCAGTACTTC,CASSLGLRGYYEQYF
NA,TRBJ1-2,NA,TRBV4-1,TGCGCCAGCAGCCAAGATCAAGGGGGACGTGGCTACACCTTC,CASSQDQGGRGYTF
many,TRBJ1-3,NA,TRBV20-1,TGCAGTGCTAGAGATCTTGGAAACACCATATATTTT,CSARDLGNTIYF
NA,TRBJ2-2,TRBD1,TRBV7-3,TGTGCCAGCAGCTCGTCCGGGACAGGGTTCGGGGAGCTGTTTTTT,CASSSSGTGFGELFF
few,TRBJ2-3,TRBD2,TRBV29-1,TGCAGCGTTTCAGGCGGGAGTTTCCCAGATACGCAGTATTTT,CSVSGGSFPDTQYF
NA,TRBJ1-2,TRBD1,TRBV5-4,TGCGCCAGCAGCCACAGGGGCGAGGGAGGCTACACCTTC,CASSHRGEGGYTF
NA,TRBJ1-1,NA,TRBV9,TGTGCCAGCAGGGCAGGGGCGAACACTGAAGCTTTCTTT,CASRAGANTEAFF
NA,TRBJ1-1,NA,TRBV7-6,TGTGCCAGCAGCTTAGGGACCCACACTGAAGCTTTCTTT,CASSLGTHTEAFF
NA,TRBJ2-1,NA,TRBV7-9,TGTGCCAGCAGTGATACAGACAAGCAGTTCTTC,CASSDTDKQFF
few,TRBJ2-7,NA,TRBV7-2,TGTGCCAGCAGTTCGGGAAGGGTCAACTACGAGCAGTACTTC,CASSSGRVNYEQYF
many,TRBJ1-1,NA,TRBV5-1,TGCGCCAGCAGCTTGGACAGGGCCGGCGGTGAAGCTTTCTTT,CASSLDRAGGEAFF
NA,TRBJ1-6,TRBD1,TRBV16,TGTGCCAGCAGAGGGACAGCGAATTCACCCCCCCACTTT,CASRGTANSPPHF
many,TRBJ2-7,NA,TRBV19,TGTGCCAGTAGTATAGCCGATCAGGGGTTCTACGAGCAGTACTTC,CASSIADQGFYEQYF
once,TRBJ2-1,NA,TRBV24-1,TGTGCCACCAGTGATCTGGACAGCTACAATGAGCAGTTCTTC,CATSDLDSYNEQFF
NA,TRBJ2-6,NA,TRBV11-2,TGTGCCAGCAGCTTGACTTCAGCGGCAGGGGCCAACGTCCTGACTTTC,CASSLTSAAGANVLTF